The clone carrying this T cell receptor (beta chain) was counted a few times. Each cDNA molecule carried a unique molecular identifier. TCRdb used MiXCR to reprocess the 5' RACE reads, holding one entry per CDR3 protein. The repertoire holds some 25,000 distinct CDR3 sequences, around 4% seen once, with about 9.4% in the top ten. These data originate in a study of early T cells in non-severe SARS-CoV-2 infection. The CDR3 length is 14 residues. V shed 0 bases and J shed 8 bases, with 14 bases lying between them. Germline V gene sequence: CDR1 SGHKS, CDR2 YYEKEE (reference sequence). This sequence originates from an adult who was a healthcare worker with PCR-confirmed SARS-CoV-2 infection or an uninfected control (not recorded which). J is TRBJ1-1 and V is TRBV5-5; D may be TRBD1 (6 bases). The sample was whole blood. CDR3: CASSLDPTGYEAFF. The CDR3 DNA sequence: TGTGCCAGCAGCTTGGACCCCACAGGGTACGAAGCTTTCTTT.